The clone carrying this T cell receptor (beta chain) has more than one count but fewer than ten. The CDR3 length is 13 residues. With 5 bases clipped from V and 6 bases from J, the junction kept 7 bases outside the gene matches. Germline V gives CDR1 SGHRS, CDR2 YFSETQ. This entry belongs to a study of CD8+ T cells in alopecia areata. Sequencing templates came from extracted RNA that was reverse transcribed into cDNA. Generated by immunoSEQ multiplex PCR, the TCRdb table keeps only in-frame clones and is missing some. The sample consists of around 65,000 clones, approximately 46% of them appearing once.

This TCR was recovered from a human donor with alopecia areata. The sample in question was CD8+ T cells sorted from blood, obtained at week 0. V usage is TRBV5-1 and J usage is TRBJ1-2; 7 bases align to TRBD1. In DNA, the CDR3 is TGCGCCAGCAGTGTCGACAGGGACAATGGCTACACCTTC. Amino acid sequence: CASSVDRDNGYTF.